These T cell receptor beta chains were read from a single sample in a study of shared clonotypes between healthy human individuals. Using immunoSEQ multiplex PCR, the repertoire was profiled, and TCRdb retains in-frame clones only, with some absent. The repertoire holds approximately 720,000 clones, about two thirds seen once, with about 1.7% in the top ten. The sequenced sample consisted of memory CD4+ T cells sorted from blood. These TCRs come from a woman between 25 and 40 years old in good health. The CDR3 runs from the conserved cysteine through the conserved F or W. D genes are given only for firm matches. The size of a clone is reported for some rows only, either as once, few or many, or as a class for expanded clones.

size: NA
V: TRBV5-1
J: TRBJ2-1
length: 14
D: NA
DNA: TGCGCCAGCAGCTTGGCCGGATCCTACAATGAGCAGTTCTTC
CDR3: CASSLAGSYNEQFF

size: few
V: TRBV29-1
J: TRBJ2-7
length: 14
D: TRBD1
DNA: TGCAGCGTTGTTGGGTGGTCAGGGGGCAACGAGCAGTACTTC
CDR3: CSVVGWSGGNEQYF

size: NA
V: TRBV6-1
J: TRBJ2-7
length: 20
D: TRBD2
DNA: TGTGCCAGCAGTGACAAGAAACGGGGGGCGACTAGCGGGAGGCCCTACGAGCAGTACTTC
CDR3: CASSDKKRGATSGRPYEQYF

size: once
V: TRBV2
J: TRBJ2-7
length: 13
D: NA
DNA: TGTGCCAGCAGATTGTTGGGGCTCTACGAGCAGTACTTC
CDR3: CASRLLGLYEQYF

size: NA
V: TRBV9
J: TRBJ2-5
length: 16
D: TRBD2
DNA: TGTGCCAGCAGCATGGGACTAGCGGGAGAGGAAGAGACCCAGTACTTC
CDR3: CASSMGLAGEEETQYF

size: NA
V: TRBV5-1
J: TRBJ1-2
length: 15
D: NA
DNA: TGCGCCAGCAGCTTGGGCAGGGAGGCCGGCTATGGCTACACCTTC
CDR3: CASSLGREAGYGYTF

size: NA
V: TRBV2
J: TRBJ2-2
length: 13
D: TRBD2
DNA: TGTGCCAGCGCCGGGAGGCCCACCGGGGAGCTGTTTTTT
CDR3: CASAGRPTGELFF

size: NA
V: TRBV25-1
J: TRBJ2-1
length: 14
D: NA
DNA: TGTGCCAGCAGTGAAACTAACGGGGACAATGAGCAGTTCTTC
CDR3: CASSETNGDNEQFF

size: NA
V: TRBV2
J: TRBJ2-3
length: 15
D: NA
DNA: TGTGCCAGCCTCGAAATACAGGGGAGGGGGGATACGCAGTATTTT
CDR3: CASLEIQGRGDTQYF

size: NA
V: TRBV28
J: TRBJ2-7
length: 12
D: NA
DNA: TGTGCCAGCAGCCCGCCTGGCGGAGTCCTTTACTTC
CDR3: CASSPPGGVLYF

size: NA
V: TRBV27
J: TRBJ1-4
length: 14
D: NA
DNA: TGTGCCAGCAGTTTAGAAGGCCGTAATGAAAAACTGTTTTTT
CDR3: CASSLEGRNEKLFF

size: NA
V: TRBV4-1
J: TRBJ2-6
length: 15
D: NA
DNA: TGCGCCAGCAGCCGCGAGAATGTCGGGGCCAACGTCCTGACTTTC
CDR3: CASSRENVGANVLTF

size: NA
V: TRBV29-1
J: TRBJ1-2
length: 12
D: NA
DNA: TGCAGCGTTGAGGAGGGGAGTGGCGGCTACACCTTC
CDR3: CSVEEGSGGYTF

size: NA
V: TRBV6-1
J: TRBJ2-3
length: 12
D: TRBD1
DNA: TGTGCCAGCAGGAGGACAGGGCATACGCAGTATTTT
CDR3: CASRRTGHTQYF

size: NA
V: TRBV27
J: TRBJ2-7
length: 14
D: NA
DNA: TGTGCCAGCAGTAACCAGGGTAGGGCCTACGAGCAGTACTTC
CDR3: CASSNQGRAYEQYF

size: NA
V: TRBV28
J: TRBJ2-2
length: 16
D: NA
DNA: TGTGCCAGCAGTTTATTGTCCGGAACGAACACCGGGGAGCTGTTTTTT
CDR3: CASSLLSGTNTGELFF

size: few
V: TRBV5-6
J: TRBJ1-2
length: 12
D: NA
DNA: TGTGCCAGCAGCCCGTCGATGGGGGGCTACACCTTC
CDR3: CASSPSMGGYTF

size: few
V: TRBV29-1
J: TRBJ2-1
length: 15
D: TRBD2
DNA: TGCAGCGGGGCCAGACTAGCGGGACCGGACAATGAGCAGTTCTTC
CDR3: CSGARLAGPDNEQFF

size: once
V: TRBV4-1
J: TRBJ2-1
length: 18
D: TRBD1
DNA: TGCGCCAGCAGCCAAGGAATACGGCCGGGACAGGGATACAATGAGCAGTTCTTC
CDR3: CASSQGIRPGQGYNEQFF

size: NA
V: TRBV6-5
J: TRBJ2-7
length: 14
D: NA
DNA: TGTGCCAGCAAGGGGGCTAGCGGTTCCTACGAGCAGTACTTC
CDR3: CASKGASGSYEQYF

size: NA
V: TRBV19
J: TRBJ1-2
length: 14
D: NA
DNA: TGTGCCAGTAGACCTGAGGCGGGTAACTATGGCTACACCTTC
CDR3: CASRPEAGNYGYTF

size: NA
V: TRBV30
J: TRBJ2-7
length: 14
D: NA
DNA: TGTGCCTGGAGCACGTCGGACAGGGAGGGAAGGCAGTACTTC
CDR3: CAWSTSDREGRQYF